The 9 T cell receptor beta chains below come from one sample, sequenced in a study of blood T cell repertoires in COVID-19. Method: immunoSEQ multiplex PCR; TCRdb's copy keeps in-frame clones and lacks some. The profile shows hundreds of thousands of clones, under 90% of them singletons. Sequencing input: PBMCs or T cells enriched from blood (not recorded which). These receptors all stem from a man younger than 35 who had recovered from COVID-19.

The chain joins TRBV5-1 to TRBJ2-2, with D possibly TRBD1 on 7 matching bases. The V and J ends lost 1 base and 6 bases respectively, with 16 bases between them. This CDR3 comprises 16 residues. The germline CDR1 and CDR2 sequences are SGHRS and YFSETQ. The DNA of the CDR3 is TGCGCCAGCAGCTTGCGGGGGACAGATTCGTCCGGGGAGCTGTTTTTT. Translating gives CASSLRGTDSSGELFF.

This chain connects TRBV11-1 to TRBJ1-3; D is unresolved. V was pared by 4 bases and J by 4 bases, with 14 bases between. The CDR3 length is 15 residues. Germline CDR1 and CDR2: SGHAT and FQDESV (reference sequence). CDR3 sequence (DNA): TGTGCCAGCAGCTATACGACAAGTGGCGGAAACACCATATATTTT. This codes for CASSYTTSGGNTIYF.

The chain joins TRBV3-1 (or the pseudogene TRBV3-2) to TRBJ1-4; D uncertain. This CDR3 is 13 amino acids long. CDR1 is LGHDT and CDR2 is YNNKEL in the germline V gene (reference sequence). Trimming stripped 2 bases from V and 8 bases from J, with 9 bases between. This CDR3 reads CASSQSPEEKLFF. CDR3 nucleotides: TGTGCCAGCAGCCAAAGCCCCGAAGAAAAACTGTTTTTT.

This clone was observed once. The CDR3 region is CASSQVGSQPQHF. As DNA, the CDR3 is TGTGCCAGCAGCCAAGTAGGGAGTCAGCCCCAGCATTTT. The chain joins TRBV4-2 to TRBJ1-5; D uncertain. V lost 1 base and J 6 bases, leaving 7 bases between the germline ends. Germline CDR1 is LGHNA and CDR2 is YNFKEQ. CDR3 length equals 13 residues.

This clone appeared a single time. This chain joins TRBV19 and TRBJ2-3; 12 nucleotides match TRBD2. The CDR3 contains 17 residues. Germline CDR1 reads LNHDA; CDR2 reads SQIVND (reference sequence). V lost 1 base, J lost 2 bases, and 4 bases stayed unmatched. CDR3 in DNA: TGTGCCAGTAGTATAGCTGCTAGCGGGAGGGCCACAGATACGCAGTATTTT. Protein product: CASSIAASGRATDTQYF. Full variable domain (missing parts from reference TRBV19 and TRBJ2-3): DGGITQSPKYLFRKEGQNVTLSCEQNLNHDAMYWYRQDPGQGLRLIYYSQIVNDFQKGDIAEGYSVSREKKESFPLTVTSAQKNPTAFYLCASSIAASGRATDTQYFGPGTRLTVL.

This chain connects TRBV5-1 to TRBJ2-5; D is perhaps TRBD2 (6 bases). In germline, CDR1 is SGHRS, CDR2 YFSETQ. V lost 5 bases, J lost 4 bases, and 15 bases lay in between. CDR3 length: 14 amino acids. CDR3 loop: CASRNGGVLETQYF. CDR3 bases: TGCGCCAGCAGGAATGGAGGGGTTCTAGAGACCCAGTACTTC.

The chain has TRBV2 and TRBJ2-3; D possibly corresponds to TRBD2 (5 bases). Trimming took 1 base from V and 1 from J, leaving 9 bases between them. CDR1 and CDR2 from the germline V gene are SNHLY and FYNNEI. The CDR3 length is 15 residues. CDR3: CASSEGGYRTDTQYF. In DNA, the CDR3 is TGTGCCAGCAGTGAAGGAGGGTATCGCACAGATACGCAGTATTTT.

The J gene is TRBJ1-1, the V gene TRBV27, with a weak D call TRBD1 (5 bases). This CDR3 spans 13 amino acids. Germline CDR1 MNHEY, CDR2 SMNVEV (reference sequence). V dropped 6 bases and J dropped 3 bases, with 11 bases sitting between them. In DNA, the CDR3 is TGTGCCAGCAGCTTGCGGGGGGACACTGAAGCTTTCTTT. This sequence encodes CASSLRGDTEAFF.

CDR3 residues: CASSLAGGSTDTQYF. Written as DNA, the CDR3 is TGTGCCAGCAGCTTAGCGGGGGGGAGCACAGATACGCAGTATTTT. The rearrangement uses TRBV3-1 (or the pseudogene TRBV3-2) and TRBJ2-3; 11 bases are a match to TRBD2. Germline trimming cut 5 bases from V and 0 bases from J; bases unmatched to any gene: 1. The CDR3 loop spans 15 amino acids. The V gene's germline CDR1 is LGHDT and CDR2 YNNKEL (reference sequence).